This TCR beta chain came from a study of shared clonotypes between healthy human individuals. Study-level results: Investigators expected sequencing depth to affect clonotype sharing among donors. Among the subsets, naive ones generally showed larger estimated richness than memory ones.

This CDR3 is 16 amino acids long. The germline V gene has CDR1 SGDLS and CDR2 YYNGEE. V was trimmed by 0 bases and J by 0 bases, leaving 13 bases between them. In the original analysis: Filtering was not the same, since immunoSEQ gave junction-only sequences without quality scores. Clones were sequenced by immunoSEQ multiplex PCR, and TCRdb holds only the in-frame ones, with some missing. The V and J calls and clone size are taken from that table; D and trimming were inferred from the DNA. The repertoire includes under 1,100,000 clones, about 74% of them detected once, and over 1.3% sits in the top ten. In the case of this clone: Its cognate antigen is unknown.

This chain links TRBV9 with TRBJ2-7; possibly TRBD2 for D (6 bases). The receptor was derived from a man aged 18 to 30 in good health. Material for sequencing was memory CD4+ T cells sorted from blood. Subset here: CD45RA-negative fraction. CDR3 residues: CASSVAGGANSYEQYF. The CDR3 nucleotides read TGTGCCAGCAGCGTAGCTGGCGGGGCGAACTCCTACGAGCAGTACTTC.